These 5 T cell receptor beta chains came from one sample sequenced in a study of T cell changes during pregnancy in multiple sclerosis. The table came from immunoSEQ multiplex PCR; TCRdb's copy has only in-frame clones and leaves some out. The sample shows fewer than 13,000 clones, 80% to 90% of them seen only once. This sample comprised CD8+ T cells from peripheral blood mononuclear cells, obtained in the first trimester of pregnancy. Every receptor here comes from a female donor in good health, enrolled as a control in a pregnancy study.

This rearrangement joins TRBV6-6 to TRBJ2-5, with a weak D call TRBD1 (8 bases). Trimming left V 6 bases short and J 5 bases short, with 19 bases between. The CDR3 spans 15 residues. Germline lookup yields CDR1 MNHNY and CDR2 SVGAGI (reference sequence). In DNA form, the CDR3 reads TGTGCCAGCAGCGGGGGGCAGGGGGCTGGGGAGACCCAGTACTTC. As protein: CASSGGQGAGETQYF.

CDR3 in DNA: TGTGCCATCAGTGTCGAGGGATATCAGCCCCAGCATTTT. Its translation: CAISVEGYQPQHF. The chain links TRBV10-3 to TRBJ1-5; D ambiguous. The CDR3 has 13 amino acids. Deletions cut 4 bases from V and 5 bases from J, with 9 bases between. Per the germline V gene, CDR1 is ENHRY and CDR2 is SYGVKD.

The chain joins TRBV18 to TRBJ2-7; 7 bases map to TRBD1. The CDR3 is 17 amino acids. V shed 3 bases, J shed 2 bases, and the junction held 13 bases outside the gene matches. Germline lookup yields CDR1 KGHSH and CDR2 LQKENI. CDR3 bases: TGTGCCAGCTCACCCGTCCTTGTGTACAGGGGTGCCTACGAGCAGTACTTC. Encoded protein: CASSPVLVYRGAYEQYF.

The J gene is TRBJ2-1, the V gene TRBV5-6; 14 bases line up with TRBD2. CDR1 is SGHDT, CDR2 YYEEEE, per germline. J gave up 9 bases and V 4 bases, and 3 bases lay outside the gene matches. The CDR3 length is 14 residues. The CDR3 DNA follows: TGTGCCAGCAGCCCGGGACTAGCGGGGGTTGAGCAGTTCTTC. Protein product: CASSPGLAGVEQFF.

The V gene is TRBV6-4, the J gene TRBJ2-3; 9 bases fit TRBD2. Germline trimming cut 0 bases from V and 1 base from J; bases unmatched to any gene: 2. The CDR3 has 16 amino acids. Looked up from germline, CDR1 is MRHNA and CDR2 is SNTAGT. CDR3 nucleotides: TGTGCCAGCAGTGACTCCGGCGGGGGGGGCACAGATACGCAGTATTTT. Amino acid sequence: CASSDSGGGGTDTQYF.